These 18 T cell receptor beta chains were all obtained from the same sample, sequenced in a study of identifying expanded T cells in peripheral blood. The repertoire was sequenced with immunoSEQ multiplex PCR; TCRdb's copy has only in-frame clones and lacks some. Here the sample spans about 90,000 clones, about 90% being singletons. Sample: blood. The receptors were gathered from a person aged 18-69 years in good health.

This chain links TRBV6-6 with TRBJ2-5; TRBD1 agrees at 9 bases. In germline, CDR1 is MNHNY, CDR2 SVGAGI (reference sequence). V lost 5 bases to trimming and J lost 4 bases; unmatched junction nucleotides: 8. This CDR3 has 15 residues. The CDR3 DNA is TGTGCCAGCAGTAACGGACAGGGGTGGGGAGAGACCCAGTACTTC. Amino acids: CASSNGQGWGETQYF.

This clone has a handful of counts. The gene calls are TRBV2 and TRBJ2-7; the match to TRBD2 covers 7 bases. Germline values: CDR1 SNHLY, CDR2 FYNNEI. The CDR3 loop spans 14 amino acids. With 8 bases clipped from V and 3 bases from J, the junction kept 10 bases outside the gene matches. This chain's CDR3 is CASWGGTDHYEQYF. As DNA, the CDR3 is TGTGCCAGCTGGGGAGGGACGGACCACTACGAGCAGTACTTC.

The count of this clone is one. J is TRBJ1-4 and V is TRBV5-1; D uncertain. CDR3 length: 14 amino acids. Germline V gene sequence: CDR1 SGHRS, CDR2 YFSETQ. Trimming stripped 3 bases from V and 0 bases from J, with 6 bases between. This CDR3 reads CASSSRATNEKLFF. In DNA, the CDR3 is TGCGCCAGCAGCTCTAGGGCAACTAATGAAAAACTGTTTTTT.

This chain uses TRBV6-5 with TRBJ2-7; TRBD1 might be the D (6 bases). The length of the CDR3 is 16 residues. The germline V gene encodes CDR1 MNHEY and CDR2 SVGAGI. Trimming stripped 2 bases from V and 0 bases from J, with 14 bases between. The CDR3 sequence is CASSYRGQGHSYEQYF. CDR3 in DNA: TGTGCCAGCAGTTACCGTGGGCAGGGACACTCCTACGAGCAGTACTTC.

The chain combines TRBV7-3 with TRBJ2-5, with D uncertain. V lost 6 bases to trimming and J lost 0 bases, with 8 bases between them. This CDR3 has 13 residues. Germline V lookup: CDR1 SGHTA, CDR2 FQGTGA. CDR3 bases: TGTGCCAGCAGTTCAGACAACCAAGAGACCCAGTACTTC. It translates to CASSSDNQETQYF. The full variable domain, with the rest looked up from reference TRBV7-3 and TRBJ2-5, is GAGVSQTPSNKVTEKGKYVELRCDPISGHTALYWYRQSLGQGPEFLIYFQGTGAADDSGLPNDRFFAVRPEGSVSTLKIQRTERGDSAVYLCASSSDNQETQYFGPGTRLLVL.

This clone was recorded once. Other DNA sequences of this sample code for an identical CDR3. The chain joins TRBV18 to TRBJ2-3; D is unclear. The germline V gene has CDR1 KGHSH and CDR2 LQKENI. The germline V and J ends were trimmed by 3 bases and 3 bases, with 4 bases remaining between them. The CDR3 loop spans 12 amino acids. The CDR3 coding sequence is TGTGCCAGCTCACCGACAACAGATACGCAGTATTTT. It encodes CASSPTTDTQYF.

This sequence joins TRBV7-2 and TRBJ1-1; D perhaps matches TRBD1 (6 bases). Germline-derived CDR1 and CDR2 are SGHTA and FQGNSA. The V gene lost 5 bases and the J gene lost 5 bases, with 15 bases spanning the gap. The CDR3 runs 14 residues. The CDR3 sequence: CASSPDRTITEAFF. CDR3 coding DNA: TGTGCCAGCAGCCCCGACAGGACCATAACTGAAGCTTTCTTT.

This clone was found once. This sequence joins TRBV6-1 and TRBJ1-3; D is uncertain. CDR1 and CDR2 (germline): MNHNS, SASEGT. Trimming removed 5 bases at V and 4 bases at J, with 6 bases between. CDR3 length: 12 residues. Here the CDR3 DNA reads TGTGCCAGCAGTCTCTCAGGAAACACCATATATTTT. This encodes CASSLSGNTIYF.

The CDR3 DNA sequence: TGTGCCAGCTCCGGACAACCGTTCTACGAGCAGTACTTC. It is translated as CASSGQPFYEQYF. V gene TRBV2 combines with J gene TRBJ2-7; tentative D call: TRBD1 (5 bases). The germline V gene has CDR1 SNHLY and CDR2 FYNNEI. The CDR3 has 13 amino acids. Trimming took 8 bases from V and 3 from J, leaving 14 bases between them.

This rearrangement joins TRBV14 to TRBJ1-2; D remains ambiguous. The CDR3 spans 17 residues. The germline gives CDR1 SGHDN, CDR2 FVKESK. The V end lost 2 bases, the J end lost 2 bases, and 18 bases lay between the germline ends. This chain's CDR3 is CASSQKGFGRTNYGYTF. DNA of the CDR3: TGTGCCAGCAGCCAAAAAGGCTTCGGCCGGACGAACTATGGCTACACCTTC.

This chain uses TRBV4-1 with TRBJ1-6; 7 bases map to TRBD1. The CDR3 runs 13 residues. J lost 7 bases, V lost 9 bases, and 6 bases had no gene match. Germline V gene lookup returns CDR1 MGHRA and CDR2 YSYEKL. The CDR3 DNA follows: TGCGCCAGGACTAGACAGGGAAATTCACCCCTCCACTTT. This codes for CARTRQGNSPLHF.

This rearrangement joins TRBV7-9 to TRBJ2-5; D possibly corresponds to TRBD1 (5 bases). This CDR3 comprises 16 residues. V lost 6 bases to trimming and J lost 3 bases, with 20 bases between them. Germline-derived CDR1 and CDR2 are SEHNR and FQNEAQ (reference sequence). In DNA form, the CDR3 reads TGTGCCAGCAGACATCCTAGTAACAGGAGAGAAGAGACCCAGTACTTC. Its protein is CASRHPSNRREETQYF.

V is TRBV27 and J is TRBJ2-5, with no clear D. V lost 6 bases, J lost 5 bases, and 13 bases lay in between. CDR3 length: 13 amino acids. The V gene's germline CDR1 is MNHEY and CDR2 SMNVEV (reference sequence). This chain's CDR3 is CASRLTALETQYF. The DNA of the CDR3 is TGTGCCAGCAGATTAACAGCCCTTGAGACCCAGTACTTC.

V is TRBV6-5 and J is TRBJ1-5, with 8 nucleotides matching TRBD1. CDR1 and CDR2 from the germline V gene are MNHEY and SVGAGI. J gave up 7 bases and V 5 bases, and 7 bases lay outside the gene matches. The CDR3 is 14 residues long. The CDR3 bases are TGTGCCAGCAGTGGACAGGGTACTCACCAGCCCCAGCATTTT. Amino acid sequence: CASSGQGTHQPQHF.

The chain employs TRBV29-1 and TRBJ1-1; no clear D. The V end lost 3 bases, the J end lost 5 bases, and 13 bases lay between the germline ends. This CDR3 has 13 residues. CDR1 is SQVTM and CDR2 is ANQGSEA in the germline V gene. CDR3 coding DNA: TGCAGCGTTGATAGTAGCTTGGGGACTGAAGCTTTCTTT. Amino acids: CSVDSSLGTEAFF.

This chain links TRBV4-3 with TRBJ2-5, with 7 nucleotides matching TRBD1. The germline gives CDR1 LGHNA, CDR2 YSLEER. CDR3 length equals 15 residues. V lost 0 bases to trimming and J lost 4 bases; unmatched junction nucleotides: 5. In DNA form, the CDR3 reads TGCGCCAGCAGCCAAGATCACGGACAGGCAGAGACCCAGTACTTC. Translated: CASSQDHGQAETQYF.

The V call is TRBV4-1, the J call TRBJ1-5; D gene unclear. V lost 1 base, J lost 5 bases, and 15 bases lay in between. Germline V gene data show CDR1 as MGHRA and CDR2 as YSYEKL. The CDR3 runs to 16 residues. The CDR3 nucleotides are TGCGCCAGCAGCCAAGGGTACCGGGAGGGCCATCAGCCCCAGCATTTT. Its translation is CASSQGYREGHQPQHF.

CDR3 protein: CASRGAGAYEQYF. The DNA of the CDR3 is TGTGCCAGCAGGGGGGCAGGGGCCTACGAGCAGTACTTC. The rearrangement uses TRBV7-2 and TRBJ2-7; perhaps TRBD1 as D (6 bases). The germline CDR1 and CDR2 sequences are SGHTA and FQGNSA. Trimming stripped 6 bases from V and 2 bases from J, with 11 bases between. CDR3 length: 13 amino acids. Full variable domain (missing parts from reference TRBV7-2 and TRBJ2-7): GAGVSQSPSNKVTEKGKDVELRCDPISGHTALYWYRQSLGQGLEFLIYFQGNSAPDKSGLPSDRFSAERTGGSVSTLTIQRTQQEDSAVYLCASRGAGAYEQYFGPGTRLTVT.